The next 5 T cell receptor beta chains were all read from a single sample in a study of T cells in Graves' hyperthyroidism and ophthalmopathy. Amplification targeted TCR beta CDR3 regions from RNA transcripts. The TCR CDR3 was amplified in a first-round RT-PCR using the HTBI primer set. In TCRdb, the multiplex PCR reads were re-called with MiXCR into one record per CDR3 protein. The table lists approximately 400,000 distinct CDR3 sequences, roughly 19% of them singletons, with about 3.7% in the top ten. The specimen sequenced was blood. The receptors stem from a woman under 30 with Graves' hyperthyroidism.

The CDR3: CASSVGSGRRGYEQYF. Here the CDR3 DNA reads TGTGCCAGCAGCGTAGGCTCAGGGCGCCGTGGGTACGAGCAGTACTTC. This sequence joins TRBV9 and TRBJ2-7; D may be TRBD1 (5 bases). The CDR3 covers 16 residues. The V gene lost 0 bases and the J gene lost 4 bases, with 17 bases spanning the gap. CDR1 is SGDLS and CDR2 is YYNGEE in the germline V gene.

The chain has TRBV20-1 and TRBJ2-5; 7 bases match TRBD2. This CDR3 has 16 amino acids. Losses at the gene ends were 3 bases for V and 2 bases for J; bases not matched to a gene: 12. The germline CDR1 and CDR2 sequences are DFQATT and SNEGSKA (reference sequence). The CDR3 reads CSARSVALAVQETQYF. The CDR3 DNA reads TGCAGTGCTAGGAGTGTGGCCCTAGCGGTACAAGAGACCCAGTACTTC.

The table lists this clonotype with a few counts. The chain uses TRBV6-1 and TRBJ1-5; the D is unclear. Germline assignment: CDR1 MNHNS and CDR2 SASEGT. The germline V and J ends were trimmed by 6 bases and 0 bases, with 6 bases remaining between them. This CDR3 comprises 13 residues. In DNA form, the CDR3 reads TGTGCCAGCAGGGCTGATAGCAATCAGCCCCAGCATTTT. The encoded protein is CASRADSNQPQHF.

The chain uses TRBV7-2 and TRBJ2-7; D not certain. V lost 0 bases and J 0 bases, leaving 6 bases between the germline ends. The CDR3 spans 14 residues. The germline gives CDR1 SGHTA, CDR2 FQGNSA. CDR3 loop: CASSLAQTSYEQYF. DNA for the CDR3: TGTGCCAGCAGCTTAGCTCAGACCTCCTACGAGCAGTACTTC. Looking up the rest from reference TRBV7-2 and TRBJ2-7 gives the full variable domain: GAGVSQSPSNKVTEKGKDVELRCDPISGHTALYWYRQSLGQGLEFLIYFQGNSAPDKSGLPSDRFSAERTGGSVSTLTIQRTQQEDSAVYLCASSLAQTSYEQYFGPGTRLTVT.

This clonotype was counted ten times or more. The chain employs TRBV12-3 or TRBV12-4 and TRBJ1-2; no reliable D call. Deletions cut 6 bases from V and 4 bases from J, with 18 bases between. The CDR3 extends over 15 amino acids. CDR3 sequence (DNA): TGTGCCAGCAGCGATAGGGCGGGGTGGTCCTATGGCTACACCTTC. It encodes CASSDRAGWSYGYTF.